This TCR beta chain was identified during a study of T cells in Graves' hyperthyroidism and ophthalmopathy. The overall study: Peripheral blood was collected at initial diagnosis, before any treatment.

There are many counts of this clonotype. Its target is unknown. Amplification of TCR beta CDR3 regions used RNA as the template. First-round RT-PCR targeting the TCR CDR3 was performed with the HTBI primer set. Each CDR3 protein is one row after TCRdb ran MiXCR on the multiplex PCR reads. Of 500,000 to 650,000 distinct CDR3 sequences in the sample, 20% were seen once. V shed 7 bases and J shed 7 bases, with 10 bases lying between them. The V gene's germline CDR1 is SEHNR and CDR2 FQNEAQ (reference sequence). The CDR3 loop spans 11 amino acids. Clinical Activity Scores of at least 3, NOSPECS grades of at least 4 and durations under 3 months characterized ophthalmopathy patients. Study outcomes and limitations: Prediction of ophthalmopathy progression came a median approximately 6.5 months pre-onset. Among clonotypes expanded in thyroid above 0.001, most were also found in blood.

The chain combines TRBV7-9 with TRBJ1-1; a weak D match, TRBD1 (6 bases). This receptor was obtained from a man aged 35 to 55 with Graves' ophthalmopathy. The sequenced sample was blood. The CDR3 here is CASILGGEAFF. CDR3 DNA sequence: TGTGCCAGCATCCTAGGGGGTGAAGCTTTCTTT.